The next 22 T cell receptor beta chains were all read from a single sample in a study of CD8 T cells in Susac syndrome. Reverse transcription used about 0.45 to 1 ug RNA and random hexamers. MiXCR, applied by TCRdb to the immunoSEQ multiplex PCR reads, yields one record per CDR3 protein. Among about 300,000 distinct CDR3 sequences listed, over 75% were seen once. Input material: CD8+ T cells from PBMCs. These receptors all stem from a human donor with multiple sclerosis.

J is TRBJ1-1 and V is TRBV29-1; D is possibly TRBD1 (6 bases). The CDR3 totals 15 residues. Between the trimmed V and J ends, which lost 5 bases and 6 bases, there was a span of 22 bases. Per germline, CDR1 SQVTM and CDR2 ANQGSEA. CDR3 protein: CSVLGGETGSAEAFF. The CDR3, as DNA: TGCAGCGTTTTGGGAGGGGAGACAGGTTCGGCTGAAGCTTTCTTT.

The V gene is TRBV6-2 or TRBV6-3, the J gene TRBJ1-5; weak D call: TRBD1 (6 bases). This CDR3 spans 16 amino acids. The ends were cut back, 4 bases at V and 0 bases at J, with 13 bases in the middle. Germline lookup yields CDR1 MNHEY and CDR2 SVGEGT. Here the CDR3 DNA reads TGTGCCAGCAGTTTTTGGCCAGGGGCTAGCAATCAGCCCCAGCATTTT. It encodes CASSFWPGASNQPQHF.

This chain connects TRBV11-2 to TRBJ1-1; D gene ambiguous. The CDR3 sequence is 17 residues long. V was trimmed by 5 bases and J by 3 bases, leaving 22 bases between them. Germline lookup yields CDR1 SGHAT and CDR2 FQNNGV. CDR3 sequence (DNA): TGTGCCAGCAGCGCAACCGGGCTGTGGGCTCAGTACACTGAAGCTTTCTTT. This codes for CASSATGLWAQYTEAFF. Supplemented by reference TRBV11-2 and TRBJ1-1, the full variable domain reads EAGVAQSPRYKIIEKRQSVAFWCNPISGHATLYWYQQILGQGPKLLIQFQNNGVVDDSQLPKDRFSAERLKGVDSTLKIQPAKLEDSAVYLCASSATGLWAQYTEAFFGQGTRLTVV.

This clonotype was observed once. This sequence joins TRBV9 and TRBJ2-7, with unresolved D. Germline-derived CDR1 and CDR2 are SGDLS and YYNGEE. V lost 3 bases to trimming and J lost 0 bases, with 7 bases between them. CDR3 size: 13 residues. The CDR3 DNA reads TGTGCCAGCAGCGCTGACTCCTCCTACGAGCAGTACTTC. Protein: CASSADSSYEQYF.

The chain combines TRBV30 with TRBJ2-1; 7 nucleotides agree with TRBD2. CDR1 is GTSNPN, CDR2 SVGIG, per germline (reference sequence). The CDR3 runs 15 residues. Losses at the gene ends were 3 bases for V and 3 bases for J; bases not matched to a gene: 8. The CDR3 sequence is CAWRLLTGGYNEQFF. The CDR3 DNA sequence: TGTGCCTGGAGGCTCCTAACGGGGGGCTACAATGAGCAGTTCTTC.

This sequence joins TRBV4-2 and TRBJ1-5; 8 nucleotides agree with TRBD1. In germline, CDR1 is LGHNA, CDR2 YNFKEQ. The CDR3 is 13 amino acids. Germline trimming cut 4 bases from V and 7 bases from J; bases unmatched to any gene: 3. CDR3: CASSLQGEQPQHF. For the CDR3, the DNA is TGTGCCAGCAGCCTACAGGGGGAACAGCCCCAGCATTTT.

This rearrangement joins TRBV27 to TRBJ2-3; D is ambiguous. Germline-derived CDR1 and CDR2 are MNHEY and SMNVEV (reference sequence). Trimming took off 4 bases at V and 5 bases at J, with 13 bases between the two ends. The CDR3 has 14 amino acids. CDR3 in amino acids: CASSYGVTGDTQYF. CDR3 in DNA: TGTGCCAGCAGTTACGGAGTGACTGGAGATACGCAGTATTTT.

The chain employs TRBV20-1 and TRBJ1-5; D may be TRBD1 (5 bases). The germline V gene has CDR1 DFQATT and CDR2 SNEGSKA (reference sequence). V shed 2 bases and J shed 8 bases, with 22 bases lying between them. There are 16 residues in the CDR3. This CDR3 reads CSARSLGTSEVEPQHF. CDR3 DNA: TGCAGTGCTAGAAGCCTCGGGACCTCAGAGGTTGAGCCCCAGCATTTT.

The V call is TRBV2, the J call TRBJ2-7; D remains unclear. Germline values: CDR1 SNHLY, CDR2 FYNNEI. V lost 7 bases, J lost 3 bases, and 16 bases lay in between. This CDR3 has 14 amino acids. The CDR3 sequence is CASKKHNLIYEQYF. Here the CDR3 DNA reads TGTGCCAGCAAGAAGCACAACTTAATCTACGAGCAGTACTTC.

This clonotype was observed a single time. The chain combines TRBV7-8 with TRBJ1-1; D may be TRBD1 (6 bases). Trimming pared 4 bases from V and 4 bases from J, leaving 13 bases between. The germline V gene encodes CDR1 SGHVS and CDR2 FQNEAQ. The CDR3 loop spans 14 amino acids. CDR3 protein: CASSSRQDLTEAFF. The DNA for the CDR3 is TGTGCCAGCAGCTCCAGACAGGATCTCACTGAAGCTTTCTTT.

The chain joins TRBV6-1 to TRBJ1-5, with D possibly matching TRBD1 (5 bases). V was pared by 5 bases and J by 3 bases, with 20 bases between. Germline CDR1 is MNHNS and CDR2 is SASEGT. The CDR3 covers 17 residues. The CDR3 DNA follows: TGTGCCAGCAGTCCCCCGGACACCTGGTTCTCCAATCAGCCCCAGCATTTT. Residues: CASSPPDTWFSNQPQHF.

The chain recombines TRBV20-1 with TRBJ2-1, with 8 bases identical to TRBD2. Germline loops: CDR1 DFQATT, CDR2 SNEGSKA (reference sequence). V trimming: 0 bases; J trimming: 4 bases; junction bases outside the gene matches: 8. The CDR3 runs to 16 residues. The CDR3 protein is CSAREIGGLAYNEQFF. CDR3 bases: TGCAGTGCTAGAGAAATAGGTGGACTAGCATACAATGAGCAGTTCTTC.

The chain is built from TRBV6-1 and TRBJ1-2; no clear D gene. The ends were cut back, 2 bases at V and 5 bases at J, with 18 bases in the middle. Germline V CDR1 and CDR2: MNHNS, SASEGT. CDR3 length equals 16 residues. CDR3 bases: TGTGCCAGCAGTGAATTCCCAGACTTGCCTAGATATGGCTACACCTTC. This codes for CASSEFPDLPRYGYTF.

This rearrangement joins TRBV12-3 or TRBV12-4 to TRBJ1-2; 7 bases line up with TRBD1. V trimming: 7 bases; J trimming: 8 bases; junction bases outside the gene matches: 19. The CDR3 contains 16 residues. CDR3 sequence (DNA): TGTGCCAGCACCTGGGGGGAGGGGGCAAACCTCTGGGGCTACACCTTC. Encoded protein: CASTWGEGANLWGYTF.

The J gene is TRBJ2-1, the V gene TRBV20-1; D may be TRBD1 (5 bases). The V gene's germline CDR1 is DFQATT and CDR2 SNEGSKA (reference sequence). The CDR3 loop spans 14 amino acids. Trimming took 8 bases from V and 5 from J, leaving 19 bases between them. The CDR3: CSNKGKRYDNEQFF. CDR3 in DNA: TGCAGTAATAAGGGGAAACGGTACGACAATGAGCAGTTCTTC.

The chain combines TRBV29-1 with TRBJ2-7; D possibly uses TRBD1 or TRBD2 (5 bases each). Per germline, CDR1 SQVTM and CDR2 ANQGSEA. This CDR3 spans 12 amino acids. With 7 bases removed from V and 6 bases from J, the gap between germline ends came to 16 bases. The DNA of the CDR3 is TGCAGCGCAGTGGCCAGTGGGGGCGAGCAGTACTTC. It is translated as CSAVASGGEQYF.

This sequence joins TRBV4-3 and TRBJ2-7, with 9 bases that match TRBD1. Per germline, CDR1 LGHNA and CDR2 YSLEER. With V trimmed by 3 bases and J by 4 bases, 10 bases remained unmatched. The CDR3 is 16 amino acids. Here the CDR3 reads CASSQAGGTGFYEQYF. CDR3 DNA sequence: TGCGCCAGCAGCCAGGCCGGAGGGACAGGGTTTTACGAGCAGTACTTC.

This clonotype appeared once. The chain employs TRBV24-1 and TRBJ2-7, with TRBD1 identical over 7 bases. Germline values: CDR1 KGHDR, CDR2 SFDVKD. The ends lost 1 base at V and 10 bases at J; junction bases unmatched: 6. This CDR3 contains 13 residues. Here the CDR3 reads CATSDLGQVGQYF. The CDR3 nucleotides read TGTGCCACCAGTGATTTAGGACAGGTGGGTCAGTACTTC.

This clonotype is a singleton in its sample. This chain links TRBV25-1 with TRBJ2-5; 9 bases align to TRBD1. Germline CDR1 and CDR2: MGHDK and SYGVNS. V shed 8 bases and J 2 bases; nucleotides not matched to a gene: 3. This CDR3 is 13 amino acids long. CDR3 DNA: TGTGCCAGCCGGGACAGGGCACAAGAGACCCAGTACTTC. Its protein product is CASRDRAQETQYF.

The genes are TRBV2 and TRBJ2-3; D is unresolved. The germline V and J ends were trimmed by 8 bases and 2 bases, with 17 bases remaining between them. Germline CDR1 and CDR2: SNHLY and FYNNEI. The CDR3 runs 15 residues. This CDR3 is CASSRIGANTDTQYF. CDR3 sequence (DNA): TGTGCCAGCTCCAGAATAGGAGCAAACACAGATACGCAGTATTTT.

This chain uses TRBV7-8 with TRBJ1-5, with 7 bases identical to TRBD1. The V and J ends lost 5 bases and 4 bases, in that order; junction bases with no gene match: 11. Per germline, CDR1 SGHVS and CDR2 FQNEAQ. The CDR3 sequence is 16 residues long. The CDR3 is CASSPHRDRQNQPQHF. The CDR3 DNA reads TGTGCCAGCAGCCCCCACCGGGACAGACAAAATCAGCCCCAGCATTTT.

The chain's CDR3 is CASSAHRVGDSPLHF. In nucleotides, the CDR3 is TGTGCCAGCAGCGCCCACAGGGTTGGCGATTCACCCCTCCACTTT. The chain is built from TRBV9 and TRBJ1-6; D possibly corresponds to TRBD1 (6 bases). The germline V gene encodes CDR1 SGDLS and CDR2 YYNGEE. V lost 3 bases to trimming and J lost 8 bases, with 15 bases between them. The CDR3 length is 15 residues. Full variable domain (outside the CDR3, taken from reference TRBV9 and TRBJ1-6): DSGVTQTPKHLITATGQRVTLRCSPRSGDLSVYWYQQSLDQGLQFLIQYYNGEERAKGNILERFSAQQFPDLHSELNLSSLELGDSALYFCASSAHRVGDSPLHFGNGTRLTVT.